The present entry profiles one T cell receptor (beta chain) with its context. For the second PCR, which ran for 7 to 11 cycles, a sample-barcoded 5' primer and a J-beta primer mix were used. MiXCR was run by TCRdb on the 5' RACE reads, yielding one entry per CDR3 protein. The sample holds 1.5 million to 2 million distinct CDR3 sequences; about 50% are singletons and the top ten take over 2%. The extraction recovered at least 5 micrograms of total RNA per sample. These data originate in a study of blood T cells in healthy people across ages. Turning to the study itself: About one barcoded TCR beta cDNA was captured per two T cells.

CDR1 is MNHNY, CDR2 SVGAGI, per germline (reference sequence). The germline V and J ends were trimmed by 10 bases and 5 bases, with 10 bases remaining between them. CDR3 length: 11 residues. This TCR was sampled from a woman in her thirties or forties in good health. This chain joins TRBV6-6 and TRBJ2-3; weak D call: TRBD1 (5 bases). Sequencing was done on a sample of blood. CDR3 in DNA: TGTGCCACCAAGGGGATAGATACGCAGTATTTT. Translated, it gives CATKGIDTQYF.